The TCR beta chain under discussion was sequenced for a study of CD8+CD57+ T cells in acquired aplastic anemia. For the study at large: The DNA of sorted CD4+ and CD8+ cells averaged approximately 3.3 ug. Study-wide results and limits: Overlap between patients and controls comprised twenty-nine CD8+ CDR3 sequences.

Both TCR beta VDJ combination and CDR3 sequence profiling were carried out. Genomic DNA was the template for this profiling. TCRdb fed the reads into MiXCR, producing one record per CDR3 protein. This table has about 210,000 distinct CDR3 sequences, approximately 35% appearing once. The V and J ends lost 0 bases and 2 bases respectively, with 10 bases between them. Germline V gene lookup returns CDR1 SGHAT and CDR2 FQNNGV. The CDR3 loop spans 15 amino acids. In its sample, this clonotype was seen a few times. Its cognate antigen is unknown. The clonotype comes from a human donor in good health, serving as a control. Sequencing was carried out using sorted CD4+, CD8+, or CD8+CD57+ T cells (not recorded which) from PBMCs. The chain is built from TRBV11-2 and TRBJ1-1; unclear D gene. The CDR3 DNA reads as TGTGCCAGCAGCTTAGATCACACGCTCAACACTGAAGCTTTCTTT. It codes for CASSLDHTLNTEAFF.